This T cell receptor beta chain was sequenced during a study of shared clonotypes between healthy human individuals. From germline, CDR1 is MDHEN and CDR2 SYDVKM. V gave up 5 bases and J gave up 5 bases, with 10 bases separating them. The CDR3 is 12 residues long. Only in-frame clones appear in the TCRdb table, and some are missing; sequencing was by immunoSEQ multiplex PCR. There are about 2 million clones in the sample; 85% to 95% occur only once, and 0.1% to 0.15% lies in the top ten. The sequenced sample consisted of naive CD4+ T cells sorted from blood. As for subset: CD45RA+ positively selected. The rearrangement links TRBV28 to TRBJ2-7, with D maybe TRBD1 (5 bases). This TCR was sampled from a man between 18 and 35 years old in good health. For the CDR3, the DNA is TGTGCCAGCAGTCAACAGGTACACGAGCAGTACTTC. It specifies CASSQQVHEQYF.